This TCR beta chain was recorded in a study of blood T cells in healthy people across ages. Whole-study results and caveats: More naive CD4+ cells and higher diversity were found in long-lived than in aged donors.

Samples had at least 6.5 million PBMCs isolated from them. Of note for this clonotype: The target antigen is unknown.

CDR1 SGHDT and CDR2 YYEEEE come from the germline V gene. Trimming removed 1 base from V and 7 bases from J, with 12 bases in between. The CDR3 covers 13 residues. Using a J-beta primer mix together with a sample-barcoded 5' primer, a second PCR was run for roughly 6 to 12 cycles. MiXCR was run by TCRdb on the 5' RACE reads, yielding one entry per CDR3 protein. The sample records 1.6 million or so distinct CDR3 sequences, about 35% being singletons. The source of this sequence is a woman aged 25 to 45 in good health. Sequencing was performed on blood. The chain links TRBV5-6 to TRBJ2-7, with a possible D match to TRBD1 (6 bases). The CDR3 sequence: CASSLQRQEEQYF. CDR3 nucleotide sequence: TGTGCCAGCAGCTTGCAGAGACAGGAGGAGCAGTACTTC.